One sample yielded the 7 T cell receptor beta chains listed below, sequenced in a study of T cell changes during pregnancy in multiple sclerosis. TCRdb keeps only in-frame clones here, not all; method: immunoSEQ multiplex PCR. The data show about 87,000 clones, 80% to 95% seen once. Here the sequenced sample was peripheral blood, taken in the third trimester of pregnancy. The receptors were sampled from a female donor in good health, enrolled as a control in a pregnancy study.

CDR3 DNA: TGCGCCAGCAGCTTGGCTCTCGCTACGGACGAGCAGTACTTC. Protein product: CASSLALATDEQYF. V gene TRBV5-1 combines with J gene TRBJ2-7; unclear D gene. This CDR3 spans 14 amino acids. Germline V gene lookup returns CDR1 SGHRS and CDR2 YFSETQ. With 0 bases removed from V and 5 bases from J, the gap between germline ends came to 12 bases.

This CDR3 is CASSPKREGHEQYF. The CDR3 bases are TGCGCCAGCAGCCCTAAGCGGGAGGGCCACGAGCAGTACTTC. V and J are TRBV5-1 and TRBJ2-7; 10 bases are a match to TRBD2. After removal of 4 bases from V and 5 bases from J, the junction contained 6 bases not matched to a gene. There are 14 residues in the CDR3. Germline V gives CDR1 SGHRS, CDR2 YFSETQ. The variable domain in full, with the rest retrieved from reference TRBV5-1 and TRBJ2-7, is KAGVTQTPRYLIKTRGQQVTLSCSPISGHRSVSWYQQTPGQGLQFLFEYFSETQRNKGNFPGRFSGRQFSNSRSEMNVSTLELGDSALYLCASSPKREGHEQYFGPGTRLTVT.

The J gene is TRBJ2-5, the V gene TRBV19; 16 positions agree with TRBD2. CDR1 is LNHDA, CDR2 SQIVND, per germline (reference sequence). V dropped 6 bases and J dropped 0; count of bases not matched to a gene: 4. CDR3 length: 17 amino acids. The CDR3: CASRGLAGGRYQETQYF. CDR3 DNA sequence: TGTGCCAGTAGGGGACTAGCGGGAGGGAGGTACCAAGAGACCCAGTACTTC.

J is TRBJ2-7 and V is TRBV4-1, with TRBD2 matching over 10 bases. Unmatched junction bases numbered 9, after V lost 1 base and J lost 6 bases. Germline values: CDR1 MGHRA, CDR2 YSYEKL. The CDR3 consists of 16 residues. The CDR3 here is CASSQVLAGVPLEQYF. CDR3 nucleotides: TGCGCCAGCAGCCAAGTTCTAGCGGGAGTCCCACTCGAGCAGTACTTC.

The chain has TRBV19 and TRBJ2-1, with TRBD2 matching over 7 bases. CDR1 is LNHDA, CDR2 SQIVND, per germline (reference sequence). The CDR3 loop spans 15 amino acids. With 9 bases clipped from V and 0 bases from J, the junction kept 8 bases outside the gene matches. In DNA, the CDR3 is TGTGCCAGCACCTTTTCTAGCGGCTCCTACAATGAGCAGTTCTTC. Its protein product is CASTFSSGSYNEQFF.

The CDR3 protein is CASSPGHTSQETQYF. The CDR3 coding sequence is TGTGCCAGCAGCCCGGGACACACATCCCAAGAGACCCAGTACTTC. The V and J genes are TRBV7-9 and TRBJ2-5, with D possibly being TRBD1 (6 bases). Between the trimmed V and J ends, which lost 5 bases and 1 base, there was a span of 14 bases. Germline V gene lookup returns CDR1 SEHNR and CDR2 FQNEAQ (reference sequence). The CDR3 is made up of 15 amino acids.

The chain joins TRBV4-2 to TRBJ2-7; D might be TRBD2 (6 bases). The germline V and J ends were trimmed by 1 base and 4 bases, with 11 bases remaining between them. Germline assignment: CDR1 LGHNA and CDR2 YNFKEQ. There are 14 residues in the CDR3. CDR3 bases: TGTGCCAGCAGCCAAGGGACTAAACCTTACGAGCAGTACTTC. Its protein is CASSQGTKPYEQYF.